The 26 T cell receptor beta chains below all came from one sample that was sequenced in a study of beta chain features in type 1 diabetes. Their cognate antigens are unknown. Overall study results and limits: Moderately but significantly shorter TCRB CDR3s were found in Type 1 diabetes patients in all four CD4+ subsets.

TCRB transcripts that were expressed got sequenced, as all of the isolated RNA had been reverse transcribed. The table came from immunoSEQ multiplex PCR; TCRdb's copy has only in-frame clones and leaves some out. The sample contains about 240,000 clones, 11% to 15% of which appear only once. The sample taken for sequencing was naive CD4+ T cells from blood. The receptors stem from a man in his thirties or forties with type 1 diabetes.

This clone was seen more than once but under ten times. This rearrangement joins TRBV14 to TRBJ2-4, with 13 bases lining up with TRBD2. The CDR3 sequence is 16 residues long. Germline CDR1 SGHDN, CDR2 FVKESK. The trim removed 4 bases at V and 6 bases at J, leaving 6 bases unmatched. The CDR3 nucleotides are TGTGCCAGCAGCCTGAGGACTAGCGGGAGAGGAAACATTCAGTACTTC. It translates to CASSLRTSGRGNIQYF.

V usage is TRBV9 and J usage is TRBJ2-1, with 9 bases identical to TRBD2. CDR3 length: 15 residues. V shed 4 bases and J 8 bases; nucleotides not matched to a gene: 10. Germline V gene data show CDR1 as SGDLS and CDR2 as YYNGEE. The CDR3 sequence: CASSPQERGAYEQFF. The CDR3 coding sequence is TGTGCCAGCAGCCCTCAAGAGCGGGGGGCCTATGAGCAGTTCTTC.

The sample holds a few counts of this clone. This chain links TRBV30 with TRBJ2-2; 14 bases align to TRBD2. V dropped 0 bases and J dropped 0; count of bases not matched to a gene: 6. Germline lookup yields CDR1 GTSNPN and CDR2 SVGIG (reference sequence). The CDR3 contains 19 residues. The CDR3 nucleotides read TGTGCCTGGAGTGTATTCCGGACTAGCGGGGGGTCGAACACCGGGGAGCTGTTTTTT. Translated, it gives CAWSVFRTSGGSNTGELFF.

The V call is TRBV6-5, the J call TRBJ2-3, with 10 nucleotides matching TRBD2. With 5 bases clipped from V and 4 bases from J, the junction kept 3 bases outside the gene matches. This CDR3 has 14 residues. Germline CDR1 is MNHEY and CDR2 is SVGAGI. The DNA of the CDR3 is TGTGCCAGCAGTCCCGGGACTAGCGCAGATACGCAGTATTTT. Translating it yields CASSPGTSADTQYF.

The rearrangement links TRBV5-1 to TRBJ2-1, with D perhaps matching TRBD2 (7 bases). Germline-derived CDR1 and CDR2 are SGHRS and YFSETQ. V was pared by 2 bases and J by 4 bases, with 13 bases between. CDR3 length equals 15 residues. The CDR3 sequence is CASSLDGGPYNEQFF. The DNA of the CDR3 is TGCGCCAGCAGCTTAGACGGGGGGCCTTACAATGAGCAGTTCTTC.

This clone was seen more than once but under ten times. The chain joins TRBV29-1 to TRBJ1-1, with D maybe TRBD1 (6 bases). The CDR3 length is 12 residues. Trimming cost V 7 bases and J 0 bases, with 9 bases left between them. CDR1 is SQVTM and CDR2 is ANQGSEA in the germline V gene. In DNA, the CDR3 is TGCAGCGACACAGGGATGAACACTGAAGCTTTCTTT. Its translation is CSDTGMNTEAFF.

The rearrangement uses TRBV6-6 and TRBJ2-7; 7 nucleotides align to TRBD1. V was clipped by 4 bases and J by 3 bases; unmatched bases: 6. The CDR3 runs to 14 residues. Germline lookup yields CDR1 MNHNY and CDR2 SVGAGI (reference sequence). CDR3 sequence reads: CASSLDRKLYEQYF. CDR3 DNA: TGTGCCAGCAGTTTGGACAGGAAACTCTACGAGCAGTACTTC.

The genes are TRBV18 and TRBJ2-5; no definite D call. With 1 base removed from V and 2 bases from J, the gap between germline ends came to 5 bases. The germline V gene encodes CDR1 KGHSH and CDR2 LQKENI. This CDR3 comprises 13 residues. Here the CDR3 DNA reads TGTGCCAGCTCACCACGGGCACAAGAGACCCAGTACTTC. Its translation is CASSPRAQETQYF.

CDR3 amino acids: CSVDGSGGGYTF. The CDR3 bases are TGCAGCGTTGATGGGTCAGGTGGTGGCTACACCTTC. This chain connects TRBV29-1 to TRBJ1-2; no clear D. Germline lookup yields CDR1 SQVTM and CDR2 ANQGSEA. The CDR3 has 12 residues. Trimming stripped 3 bases from V and 7 bases from J, with 12 bases between.

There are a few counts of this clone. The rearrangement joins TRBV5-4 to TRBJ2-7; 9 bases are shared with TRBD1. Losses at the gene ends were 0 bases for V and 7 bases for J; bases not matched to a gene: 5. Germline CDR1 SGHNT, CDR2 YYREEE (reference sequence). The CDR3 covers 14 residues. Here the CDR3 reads CASSLGGTGLEQYF. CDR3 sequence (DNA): TGTGCCAGCAGCTTGGGAGGGACAGGGCTGGAGCAGTACTTC.

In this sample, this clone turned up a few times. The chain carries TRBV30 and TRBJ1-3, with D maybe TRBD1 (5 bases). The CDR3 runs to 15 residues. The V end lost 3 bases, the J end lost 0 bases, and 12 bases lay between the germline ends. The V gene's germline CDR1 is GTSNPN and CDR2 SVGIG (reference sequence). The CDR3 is CAWSTWGGSGNTIYF. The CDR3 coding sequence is TGTGCCTGGAGCACCTGGGGGGGCTCTGGAAACACCATATATTTT.

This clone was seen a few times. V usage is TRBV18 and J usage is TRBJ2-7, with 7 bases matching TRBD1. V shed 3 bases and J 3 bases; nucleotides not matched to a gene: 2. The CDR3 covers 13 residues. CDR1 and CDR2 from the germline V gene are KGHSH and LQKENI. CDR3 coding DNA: TGTGCCAGCTCACCGACAGGGAACTACGAGCAGTACTTC. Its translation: CASSPTGNYEQYF.

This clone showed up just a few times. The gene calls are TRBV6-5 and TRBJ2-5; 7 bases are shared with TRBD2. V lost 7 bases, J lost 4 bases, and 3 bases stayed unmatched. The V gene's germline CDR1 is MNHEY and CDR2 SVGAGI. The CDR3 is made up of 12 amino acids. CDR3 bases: TGTGCCAGCATTGGCGGGGGAGAGACCCAGTACTTC. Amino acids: CASIGGGETQYF.

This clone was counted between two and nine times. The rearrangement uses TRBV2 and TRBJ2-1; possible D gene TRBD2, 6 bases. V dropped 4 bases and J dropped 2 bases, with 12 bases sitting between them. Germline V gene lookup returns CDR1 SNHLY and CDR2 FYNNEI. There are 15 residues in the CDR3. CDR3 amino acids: CASSVPGATYNEQFF. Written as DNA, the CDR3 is TGTGCCAGCAGTGTACCGGGAGCGACCTACAATGAGCAGTTCTTC. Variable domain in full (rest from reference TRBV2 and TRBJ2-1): EPEVTQTPSHQVTQMGQEVILRCVPISNHLYFYWYRQILGQKVEFLVSFYNNEISEKSEIFDDQFSVERPDGSNFTLKIRSTKLEDSAMYFCASSVPGATYNEQFFGPGTRLTVL.

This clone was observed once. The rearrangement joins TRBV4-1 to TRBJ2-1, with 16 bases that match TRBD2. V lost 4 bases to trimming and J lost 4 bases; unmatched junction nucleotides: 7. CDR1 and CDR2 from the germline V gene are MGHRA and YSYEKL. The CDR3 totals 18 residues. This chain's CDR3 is CASSPGTSGGALYNEQFF. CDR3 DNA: TGCGCCAGCAGCCCAGGGACTAGCGGGGGGGCCTTGTACAATGAGCAGTTCTTC.

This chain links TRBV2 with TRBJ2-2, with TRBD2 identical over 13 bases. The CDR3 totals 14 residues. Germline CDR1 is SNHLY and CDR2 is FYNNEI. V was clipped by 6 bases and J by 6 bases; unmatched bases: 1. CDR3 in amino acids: CASSTSGGAGELFF. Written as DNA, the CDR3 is TGTGCCAGCAGCACTAGCGGGGGGGCCGGGGAGCTGTTTTTT.

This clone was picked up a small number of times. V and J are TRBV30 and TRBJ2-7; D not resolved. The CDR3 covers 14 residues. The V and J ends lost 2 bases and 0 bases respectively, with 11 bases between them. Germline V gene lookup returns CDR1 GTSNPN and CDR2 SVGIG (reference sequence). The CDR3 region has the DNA TGTGCCTGGAGTCTCGGGTACTCCTCCTACGAGCAGTACTTC. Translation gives CAWSLGYSSYEQYF.

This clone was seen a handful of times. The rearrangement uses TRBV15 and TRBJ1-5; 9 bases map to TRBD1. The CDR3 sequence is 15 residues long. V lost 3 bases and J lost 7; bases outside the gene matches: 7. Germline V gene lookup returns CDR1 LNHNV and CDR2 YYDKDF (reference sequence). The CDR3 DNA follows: TGTGCCACCAGCAGCGGACAGGGGTTTAACCAGCCCCAGCATTTT. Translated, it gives CATSSGQGFNQPQHF.

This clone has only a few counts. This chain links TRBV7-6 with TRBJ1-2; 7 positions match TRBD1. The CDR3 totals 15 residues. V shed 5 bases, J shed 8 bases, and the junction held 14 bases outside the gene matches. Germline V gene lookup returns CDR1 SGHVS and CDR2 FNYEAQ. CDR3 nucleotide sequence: TGTGCCAGCAGCCCTGAAACAGGGGTATTGAGCGGCTACACCTTC. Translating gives CASSPETGVLSGYTF.

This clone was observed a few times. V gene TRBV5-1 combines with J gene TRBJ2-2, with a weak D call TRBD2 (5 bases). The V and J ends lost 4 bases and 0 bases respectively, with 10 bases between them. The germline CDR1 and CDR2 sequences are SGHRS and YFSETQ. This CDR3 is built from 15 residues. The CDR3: CASSERATNTGELFF. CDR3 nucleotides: TGCGCCAGCAGCGAGAGGGCGACGAACACCGGGGAGCTGTTTTTT.

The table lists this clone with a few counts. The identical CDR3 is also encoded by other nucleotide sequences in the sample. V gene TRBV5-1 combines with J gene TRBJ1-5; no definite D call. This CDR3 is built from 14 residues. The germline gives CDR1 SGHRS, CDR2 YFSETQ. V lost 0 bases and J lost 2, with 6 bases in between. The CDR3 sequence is CASSLDGGNQPQHF. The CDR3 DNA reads TGCGCCAGCAGCTTGGACGGTGGCAATCAGCCCCAGCATTTT.

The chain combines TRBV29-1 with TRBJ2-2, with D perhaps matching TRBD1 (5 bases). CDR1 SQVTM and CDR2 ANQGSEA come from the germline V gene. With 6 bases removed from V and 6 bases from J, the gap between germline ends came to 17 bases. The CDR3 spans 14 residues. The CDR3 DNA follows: TGCAGCGTCAGGGCCTGGGGCCCCGCCGGGGAGCTGTTTTTT. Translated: CSVRAWGPAGELFF.

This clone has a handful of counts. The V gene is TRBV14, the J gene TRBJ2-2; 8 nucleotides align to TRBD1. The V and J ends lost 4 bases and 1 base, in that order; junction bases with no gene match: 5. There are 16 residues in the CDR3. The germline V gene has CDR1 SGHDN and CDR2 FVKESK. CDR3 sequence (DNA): TGTGCCAGCAGCCCTTGGACAGGGCTGAACACCGGGGAGCTGTTTTTT. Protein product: CASSPWTGLNTGELFF.

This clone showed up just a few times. CDR3 residues: CASSGLAESSYNEQFF. CDR3 nucleotides: TGTGCCAGCTCAGGACTAGCGGAGAGCTCCTACAATGAGCAGTTCTTC. The chain recombines TRBV18 with TRBJ2-1, with 10 positions matching TRBD2. This CDR3 has 16 amino acids. Germline CDR1 and CDR2: KGHSH and LQKENI. Trimming took 5 bases from V and 0 from J; bases not matched to a gene: 4.

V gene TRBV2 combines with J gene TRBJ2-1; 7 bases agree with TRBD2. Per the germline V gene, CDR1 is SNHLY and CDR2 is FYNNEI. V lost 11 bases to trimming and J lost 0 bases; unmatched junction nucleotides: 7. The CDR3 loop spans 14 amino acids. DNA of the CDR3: TGTGCCGCGGGGGTGAGGAGCTCCTACAATGAGCAGTTCTTC. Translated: CAAGVRSSYNEQFF.

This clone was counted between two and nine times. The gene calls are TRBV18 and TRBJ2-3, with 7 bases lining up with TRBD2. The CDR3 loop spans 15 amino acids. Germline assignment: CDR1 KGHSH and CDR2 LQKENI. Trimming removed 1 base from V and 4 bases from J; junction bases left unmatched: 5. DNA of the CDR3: TGTGCCAGCTCACCACAGGGAGGGAGACCAGATACGCAGTATTTT. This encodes CASSPQGGRPDTQYF.